The 8 T cell receptor beta chains presented below share a single source sample, sequenced in a study of T cell responses to AZD1222 COVID-19 vaccine. Data came from immunoSEQ multiplex PCR; TCRdb stores just in-frame clones and leaves some out. The sample has 75,000 to 90,000 clones, around 90% seen once; the top ten hold under 35%. The specimen comprised peripheral blood, sampled 28 days after the second AZD1222 dose. These receptors all stem from an adult who received the AZD1222 COVID-19 vaccine.

This sequence joins TRBV6-1 and TRBJ2-3; 7 nucleotides agree with TRBD2. The trim removed 4 bases at V and 1 base at J, leaving 11 bases unmatched. CDR1 MNHNS and CDR2 SASEGT come from the germline V gene. The CDR3 extends over 17 amino acids. The DNA for the CDR3 is TGTGCCAGCAGTGGAGACTATTGGGCGGGAGGCACAGATACGCAGTATTTT. As protein: CASSGDYWAGGTDTQYF.

This chain connects TRBV28 to TRBJ1-4; 10 bases match TRBD1. From germline, CDR1 is MDHEN and CDR2 SYDVKM. Trimming at V came to 5 bases and at J to 5 bases, leaving 5 bases not matched to a gene. This CDR3 spans 15 amino acids. The CDR3 region is CASSTPGQGNEKLFF. The CDR3 DNA is TGTGCCAGCAGTACTCCGGGACAGGGGAATGAAAAACTGTTTTTT.

The chain links TRBV5-1 to TRBJ2-3; 9 bases fit TRBD1. There are 19 residues in the CDR3. V dropped 4 bases and J dropped 4; count of bases not matched to a gene: 19. CDR1 and CDR2 from the germline V gene are SGHRS and YFSETQ. The CDR3 reads CASSQPGQGTGRFSDTQYF. The CDR3 DNA reads TGCGCCAGCAGCCAACCGGGACAGGGAACCGGGAGGTTTTCAGATACGCAGTATTTT.

The rearrangement uses TRBV18 and TRBJ1-2; a possible D gene is TRBD1 (5 bases). Germline assignment: CDR1 KGHSH and CDR2 LQKENI. The CDR3 spans 15 residues. V was clipped by 2 bases and J by 3 bases, with 13 bases between them. CDR3 bases: TGTGCCAGCTCACCAACTGCCGGAGGGGACTATGGCTACACCTTC. The encoded protein is CASSPTAGGDYGYTF. The entire variable domain, with the rest obtained from reference TRBV18 and TRBJ1-2, is as follows: NAGVMQNPRHLVRRRGQEARLRCSPMKGHSHVYWYRQLPEEGLKFMVYLQKENIIDESGMPKERFSAEFPKEGPSILRIQQVVRGDSAAYFCASSPTAGGDYGYTFGSGTRLTVV.

V and J are TRBV19 and TRBJ1-2; no firm D call. The ends were cut back, 6 bases at V and 4 bases at J, with 9 bases in the middle. The CDR3 is made up of 12 amino acids. The germline gives CDR1 LNHDA, CDR2 SQIVND (reference sequence). CDR3 nucleotide sequence: TGTGCCAGTAGGTCCGGGGTCTATGGCTACACCTTC. As protein: CASRSGVYGYTF.

The J gene is TRBJ1-1, the V gene TRBV7-3; D possibly corresponds to TRBD1 (6 bases). CDR3 length equals 13 residues. Deletions cut 4 bases from V and 1 base from J, with 7 bases between. Germline CDR1 is SGHTA and CDR2 is FQGTGA. The CDR3 protein is CASSSGQNTEAFF. The CDR3 nucleotides read TGTGCCAGCAGCTCGGGACAGAACACTGAAGCTTTCTTT.

This rearrangement joins TRBV28 to TRBJ2-3; D remains unclear. The CDR3 loop spans 14 amino acids. The V gene's germline CDR1 is MDHEN and CDR2 SYDVKM. With 2 bases removed from V and 5 bases from J, the gap between germline ends came to 11 bases. The CDR3 DNA is TGTGCCAGCAGTTTAAGGCAGACTCAAGATACGCAGTATTTT. This codes for CASSLRQTQDTQYF.

CDR3 region: CASSRVVGSDTQYF. The CDR3 coding sequence is TGTGCCAGCAGCCGTGTGGTGGGGTCAGATACGCAGTATTTT. This sequence joins TRBV11-2 and TRBJ2-3, with unresolved D. The CDR3 covers 14 residues. Germline assignment: CDR1 SGHAT and CDR2 FQNNGV. V was pared by 5 bases and J by 4 bases, with 13 bases between.